Below, one TCR beta chain is given with its context. As yet, its antigen is unknown. TRB cDNA was prepared as libraries by UMI-labeled 5' RACE. No DNA is given; TCRdb re-called the 5' RACE reads and lists each CDR3 protein once. The sample table sets out some 140,000 distinct CDR3 sequences. The data were taken from a study of CXCR3-negative and CXCR3-positive naive CD8 T cells. The germline V gene has CDR1 SQVTM and CDR2 ANQGSEA. The CDR3 consists of 14 residues. Researchers sorted some 300,000 cells of each CD8+ T cell subset in triplicate. General study results and limits: TRBV-TRBJ usage matched between naive CXCR3-negative and CXCR3-positive cells but not between memory cells. Naive cells positive for CXCR3 carried more hydrophobic TRB CDR3s than CXCR3-negative ones.

The specimen sequenced was naive CXCR3+ CD8+ T cells from blood. Subset described: CD45RO-CCR7+CD27+CD95- naive CD8+ T cells expressing CXCR3 (TNR3+). The chain carries TRBV29-1 and TRBJ2-7; absent DNA, TCRdb's TRBD2 call cannot be checked. The receptor was derived from a human donor in good health. Some clones in this sample may be carry-over from other donors' samples. CDR3 loop: CSVDGLAGVYEQYF.